This T cell receptor beta chain was sequenced during a study of CD8 T cells in Susac syndrome. The CDR3 is made up of 12 amino acids. Germline loops: CDR1 KGHSH, CDR2 LQKENI. Trimming shortened V by 6 bases and J by 4 bases, and 8 bases separated the two germline ends. The authors reverse transcribed roughly 0.5 to 1 ug RNA with random hexamers. Each CDR3 protein gets one entry after TCRdb re-called the immunoSEQ multiplex PCR reads with MiXCR. The data show approximately 140,000 distinct CDR3 sequences, with roughly 95% seen just once and over 0.09% held by the top ten. Sequencing input: CD4+ T cells from PBMCs. This TCR came from a human donor with multiple sclerosis. The V gene is TRBV18, the J gene TRBJ2-3; maybe TRBD2 (5 bases). The CDR3 sequence: CASSLLADTQYF. The CDR3 DNA reads as TGTGCCAGCTCGCTACTAGCAGATACGCAGTATTTT.